The table lists the clone carrying this T cell receptor (beta chain) with a few counts. The sample comes from a study of human T cells and chemical hapten exposure. As for the study in general: The cohort included alopecia areata under or over 50% scalp, totalis and universalis.

TCRdb processed the RACE reads anew with MiXCR; each CDR3 protein has one entry. The sample has around 300,000 distinct CDR3 sequences, approximately 7.5% seen once. Looked up from germline, CDR1 is ENHRY and CDR2 is SYGVKD. This CDR3 region has 15 residues. V lost 8 bases to trimming and J lost 6 bases; unmatched junction nucleotides: 10. This sample's time point: pre-sensitization, week 0. Treatment: therapeutic diphenylcyclopropenone sensitization with weekly scalp DPC. The chain has TRBV10-3 and TRBJ2-2; TRBD1 matches 9 bases. The sequencing used whole blood, collected in connection with sensitization to the hapten diphenylcyclopropenone (DPC). The source is a man aged 18 to 30 with alopecia areata. Some clones in this sample may be carry-over from other donors' samples. The DNA of the CDR3 is TGTGCCATCGGAGGGGACAGGGCGCAATCCGGGGAGCTGTTTTTT. This gives the protein CAIGGDRAQSGELFF.